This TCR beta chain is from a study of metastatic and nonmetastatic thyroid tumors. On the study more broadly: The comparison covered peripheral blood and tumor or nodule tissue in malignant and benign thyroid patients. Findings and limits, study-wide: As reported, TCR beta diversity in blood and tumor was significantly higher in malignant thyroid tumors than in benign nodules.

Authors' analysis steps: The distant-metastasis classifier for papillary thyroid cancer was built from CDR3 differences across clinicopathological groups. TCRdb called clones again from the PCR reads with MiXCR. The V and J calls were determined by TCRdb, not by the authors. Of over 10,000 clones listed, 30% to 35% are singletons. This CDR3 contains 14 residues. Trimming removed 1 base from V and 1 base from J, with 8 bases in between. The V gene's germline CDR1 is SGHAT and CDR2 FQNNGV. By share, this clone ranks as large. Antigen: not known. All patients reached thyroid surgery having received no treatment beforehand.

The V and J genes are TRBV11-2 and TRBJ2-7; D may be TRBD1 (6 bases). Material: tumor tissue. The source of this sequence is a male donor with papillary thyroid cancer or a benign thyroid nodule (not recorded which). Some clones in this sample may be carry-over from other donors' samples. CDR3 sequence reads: CASSLGQVSYEQYF. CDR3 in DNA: TGTGCCAGCAGCTTAGGACAGGTTTCCTACGAGCAGTACTTC.